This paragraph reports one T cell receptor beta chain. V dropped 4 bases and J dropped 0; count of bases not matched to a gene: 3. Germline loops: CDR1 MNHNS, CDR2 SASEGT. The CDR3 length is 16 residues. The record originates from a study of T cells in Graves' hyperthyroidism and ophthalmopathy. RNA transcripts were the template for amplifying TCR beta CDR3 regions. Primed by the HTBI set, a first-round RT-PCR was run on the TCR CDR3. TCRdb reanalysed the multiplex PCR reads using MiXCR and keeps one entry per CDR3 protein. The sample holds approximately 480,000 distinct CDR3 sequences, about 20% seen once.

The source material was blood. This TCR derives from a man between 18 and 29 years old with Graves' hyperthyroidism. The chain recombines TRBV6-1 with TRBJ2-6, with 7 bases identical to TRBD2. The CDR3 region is CASSASGYSGANVLTF. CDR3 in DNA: TGTGCCAGCAGTGCTAGCGGTTACTCTGGGGCCAACGTCCTGACTTTC.